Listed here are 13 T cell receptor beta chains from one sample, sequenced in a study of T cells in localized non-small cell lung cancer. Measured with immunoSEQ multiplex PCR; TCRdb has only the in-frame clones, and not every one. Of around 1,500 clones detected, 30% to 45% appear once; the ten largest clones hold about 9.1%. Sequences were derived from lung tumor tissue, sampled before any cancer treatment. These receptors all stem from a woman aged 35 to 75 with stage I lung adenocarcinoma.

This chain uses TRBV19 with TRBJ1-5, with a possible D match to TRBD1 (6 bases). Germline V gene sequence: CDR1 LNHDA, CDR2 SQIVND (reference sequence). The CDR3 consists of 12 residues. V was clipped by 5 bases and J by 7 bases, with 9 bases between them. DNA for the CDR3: TGTGCCAGTAGTCCCAGGGGCCAGCCCCAGCATTTT. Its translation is CASSPRGQPQHF.

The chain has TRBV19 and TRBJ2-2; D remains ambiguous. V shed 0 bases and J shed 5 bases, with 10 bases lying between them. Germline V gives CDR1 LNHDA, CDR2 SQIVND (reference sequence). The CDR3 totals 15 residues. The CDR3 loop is CASSIDWAETGELFF. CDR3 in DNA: TGTGCCAGTAGTATAGATTGGGCAGAAACCGGGGAGCTGTTTTTT.

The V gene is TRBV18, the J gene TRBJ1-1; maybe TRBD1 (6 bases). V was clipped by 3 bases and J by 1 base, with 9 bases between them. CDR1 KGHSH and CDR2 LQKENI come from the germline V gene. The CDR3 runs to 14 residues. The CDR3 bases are TGTGCCAGCTCACCGGTACAGGGGAACACTGAAGCTTTCTTT. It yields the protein CASSPVQGNTEAFF.

The CDR3 DNA reads as TGTGCCAGCAGCTTAGGGCAGGGCGCGAACACCGGGGAGCTGTTTTTT. Protein sequence: CASSLGQGANTGELFF. This chain links TRBV7-5 with TRBJ2-2; the table's D call, TRBD1, has no DNA check behind it. TRBV7-5 is labeled a pseudogene. The CDR3 runs 16 residues.

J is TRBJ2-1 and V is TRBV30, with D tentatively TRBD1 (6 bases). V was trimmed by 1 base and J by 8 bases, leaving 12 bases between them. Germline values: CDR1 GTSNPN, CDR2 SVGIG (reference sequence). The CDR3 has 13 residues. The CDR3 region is CAWSGARGDEQFF. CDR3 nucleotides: TGTGCCTGGAGTGGGGCCAGGGGCGATGAGCAGTTCTTC.

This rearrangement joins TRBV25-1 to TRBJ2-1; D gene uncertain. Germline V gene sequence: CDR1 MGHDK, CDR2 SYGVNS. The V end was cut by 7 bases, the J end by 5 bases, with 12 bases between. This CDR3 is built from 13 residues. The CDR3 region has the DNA TGTGCCAGCACTGGAACTATGCACAATGAGCAGTTCTTC. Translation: CASTGTMHNEQFF.

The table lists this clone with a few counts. In DNA, the CDR3 is TGTGCCAGCAGTTACTCTAGTTTTGAGGGCTACACCTTC. Its protein product is CASSYSSFEGYTF. J is TRBJ1-2 and V is TRBV6-8; D gene ambiguous. Per the germline V gene, CDR1 is MNHGY and CDR2 is SAAAGT. Trimming removed 0 bases from V and 8 bases from J, with 10 bases in between. This CDR3 has 13 amino acids.

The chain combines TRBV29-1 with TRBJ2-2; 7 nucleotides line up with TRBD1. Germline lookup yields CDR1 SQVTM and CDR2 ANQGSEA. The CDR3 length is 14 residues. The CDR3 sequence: CNTGTGQTSGELFF. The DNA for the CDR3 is TGCAACACCGGGACGGGACAGACCTCCGGGGAGCTGTTTTTT.

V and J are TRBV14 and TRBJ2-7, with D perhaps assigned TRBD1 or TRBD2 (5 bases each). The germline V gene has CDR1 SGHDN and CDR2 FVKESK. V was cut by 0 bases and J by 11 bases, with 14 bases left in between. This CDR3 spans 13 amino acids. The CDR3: CASSQDRGLKKYF. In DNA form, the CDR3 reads TGTGCCAGCAGCCAAGATCGGGGCCTTAAGAAGTACTTC. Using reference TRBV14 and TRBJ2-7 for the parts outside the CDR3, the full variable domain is EAGVTQFPSHSVIEKGQTVTLRCDPISGHDNLYWYRRVMGKEIKFLLHFVKESKQDESGMPNNRFLAERTGGTYSTLKVQPAELEDSGVYFCASSQDRGLKKYFGPGTRLTVT.

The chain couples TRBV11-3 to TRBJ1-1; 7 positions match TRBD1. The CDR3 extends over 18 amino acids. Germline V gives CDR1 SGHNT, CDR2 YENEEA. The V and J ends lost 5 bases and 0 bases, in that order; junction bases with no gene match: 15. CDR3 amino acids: CASSPPPWDRIMNTEAFF. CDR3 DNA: TGTGCCAGCAGCCCGCCACCCTGGGACAGAATCATGAACACTGAAGCTTTCTTT.

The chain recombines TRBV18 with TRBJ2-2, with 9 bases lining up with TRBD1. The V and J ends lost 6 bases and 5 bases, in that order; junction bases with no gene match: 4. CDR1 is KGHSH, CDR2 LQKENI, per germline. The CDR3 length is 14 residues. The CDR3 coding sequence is TGTGCCAGCTCGCAGGACAGGGGTACCGGGGAGCTGTTTTTT. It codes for CASSQDRGTGELFF.

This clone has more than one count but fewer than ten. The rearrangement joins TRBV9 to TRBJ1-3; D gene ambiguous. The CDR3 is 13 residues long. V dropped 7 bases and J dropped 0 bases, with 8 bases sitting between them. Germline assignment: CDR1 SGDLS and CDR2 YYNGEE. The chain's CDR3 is CASRYGSGNTIYF. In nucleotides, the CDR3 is TGTGCCAGCCGATACGGCTCTGGAAACACCATATATTTT.

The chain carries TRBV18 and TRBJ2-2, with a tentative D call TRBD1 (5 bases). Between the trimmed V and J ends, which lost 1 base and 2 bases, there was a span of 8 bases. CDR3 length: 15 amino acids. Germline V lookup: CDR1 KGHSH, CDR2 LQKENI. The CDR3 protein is CASSPLQANTGELFF. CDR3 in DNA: TGTGCCAGCTCACCACTACAGGCTAACACCGGGGAGCTGTTTTTT.